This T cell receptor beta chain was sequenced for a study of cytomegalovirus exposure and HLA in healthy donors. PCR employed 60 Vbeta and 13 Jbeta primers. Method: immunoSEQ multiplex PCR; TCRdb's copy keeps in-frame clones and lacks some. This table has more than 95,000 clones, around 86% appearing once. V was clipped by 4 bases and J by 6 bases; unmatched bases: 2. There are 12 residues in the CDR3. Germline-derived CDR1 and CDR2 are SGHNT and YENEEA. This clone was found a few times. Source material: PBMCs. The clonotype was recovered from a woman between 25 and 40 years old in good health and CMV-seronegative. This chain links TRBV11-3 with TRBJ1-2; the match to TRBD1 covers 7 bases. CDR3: CASSSTGNGYTF. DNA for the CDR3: TGTGCCAGCAGCTCGACAGGGAATGGCTACACCTTC.